The 21 T cell receptor beta chains below were found in one sample sequenced in a study of tumor-infiltrating lymphocytes in glioblastoma multiforme. Three nested ARM-PCR rounds with V-beta and C-beta primers built TCRB libraries. TCRdb re-derived calls from the multiplex PCR reads in MiXCR, one entry per CDR3 protein. The profile shows approximately 30,000 distinct CDR3 sequences, 60% to 65% of them singletons. Sequences were obtained from brain tumor tissue. Source of these receptors: a male donor with glioblastoma.

As regards this clonotype: One junction end does not reproduce the germline sequence, and a read error may be involved. This chain joins TRBV6-5 and TRBJ2-7; D unresolved. Germline V CDR1 and CDR2: MNHEY, SVGAGI. The CDR3 contains 13 residues. Here the CDR3 reads CASSYLESYEQYF. The CDR3 DNA is TGTGCCAGCAGTTACCTAGAGAGCTACGAGCAATACTTC.

As regards this clonotype: One end of the junction varies from germline; a read error may be responsible. The chain has TRBV6-5 and TRBJ1-3, with a possible D match to TRBD1 (6 bases). The CDR3 sequence is 19 residues long. Germline assignment: CDR1 MNHEY and CDR2 SVGAGI. The CDR3 coding sequence is TGTGCCAGCAGTGGCTTTTTAGGAACAGGGAAGGGCTCTGGAAACACCGTATATTTT. It encodes CASSGFLGTGKGSGNTVYF.

V usage is TRBV5-4 and J usage is TRBJ2-1, with 7 bases that match TRBD1. The V gene's germline CDR1 is SGHNT and CDR2 YYREEE (reference sequence). Trimming took 4 bases from V and 9 from J; bases not matched to a gene: 13. The length of the CDR3 is 15 residues. The CDR3 DNA sequence: TGTGCCAGCAGCCTCGACAGGGAGTACATTAGTGAGCAGTTCTTC. It yields the protein CASSLDREYISEQFF.

This clonotype has at least ten counts. This sequence joins TRBV4-1 and TRBJ2-1; 8 nucleotides align to TRBD2. The V gene's germline CDR1 is MGHRA and CDR2 YSYEKL. Losses at the gene ends were 2 bases for V and 7 bases for J; bases not matched to a gene: 13. This CDR3 contains 17 residues. CDR3 sequence: CASSQKKREGLRNEQFF. For the CDR3, the DNA is TGCGCCAGCAGCCAAAAGAAACGGGAGGGCCTCCGGAATGAGCAGTTCTTC.

This rearrangement joins TRBV2 to TRBJ1-1; tentative D call: TRBD1 (6 bases). The CDR3 runs 13 residues. V lost 4 bases and J lost 6, with 12 bases in between. Germline CDR1 and CDR2: SNHLY and FYNNEI. This CDR3 is CASSGQGRAEAFF. In DNA, the CDR3 is TGTGCCAGCAGTGGCCAGGGGAGGGCTGAAGCTTTCTTT.

As regards this clonotype: This CDR3 is missing its conserved last phenylalanine or tryptophan, likely due to a read error. V is TRBV2 and J is TRBJ2-7; D is possibly TRBD1 (5 bases). Per germline, CDR1 SNHLY and CDR2 FYNNEI. The V and J ends lost 0 bases and 4 bases respectively, with 16 bases between them. The CDR3 is 16 amino acids. This CDR3 reads CASSEAIGDTLYEQYL. The CDR3 DNA reads TGTGCCAGCAGTGAAGCGATAGGGGATACCCTTTACGAGCAGTACCTC.

On this clonotype: An end of the junction differs from the germline gene, which may be a read error. This rearrangement joins TRBV12-3 or TRBV12-4 to TRBJ2-2, with a possible D match to TRBD2 (5 bases). This CDR3 spans 14 amino acids. DNA of the CDR3: TGTGCCAGCAGTTTCCAGACAAACATCGGGGAGTTGTTTTTT. Protein: CASSFQTNIGELFF.

A note on this clonotype: Germline and junction disagree at one end, which may indicate a read error. The rearrangement links TRBV6-1 to TRBJ2-3; no firm D call. Germline V gene sequence: CDR1 MNHNS, CDR2 SASEGT. The CDR3 is 14 amino acids. The CDR3 here is CASSERMGTNTQYF. The CDR3 DNA is TGTGCCAGCAGTGAACGGATGGGCACAAATACGCAGTATTTT.

Of note for this clonotype: Without the conserved terminal phenylalanine or tryptophan, this CDR3 likely stems from a read error. The rearrangement links TRBV20-1 to TRBJ1-1, with D possibly TRBD1 on 5 matching bases. This CDR3 comprises 13 residues. Trimming stripped 3 bases from V and 5 bases from J, with 13 bases between. Germline-derived CDR1 and CDR2 are DFQATT and SNEGSKA (reference sequence). CDR3 residues: CSAREQVWTEAFS. The CDR3, as DNA: TGCAGTGCTAGGGAACAGGTATGGACTGAAGCTTTCAGT.

This clonotype was detected only once. This chain connects TRBV10-3 to TRBJ2-1, with 15 bases identical to TRBD2. The CDR3 length is 17 residues. Losses at the gene ends were 7 bases for V and 0 bases for J; bases not matched to a gene: 4. CDR1 ENHRY and CDR2 SYGVKD come from the germline V gene. The CDR3 DNA reads as TGTGCCATCATCGGGACTAGCGGGAGGAGCTCCTACAATGAGCAGTTCTTC. It yields the protein CAIIGTSGRSSYNEQFF.

The sample holds a few counts of this clonotype. This may be a read error, as it is one base from a much larger clone. The gene calls are TRBV7-9 and TRBJ2-3; D tentatively fits TRBD1 or TRBD2 (5 bases each). The CDR3 has 14 residues. Per the germline V gene, CDR1 is SEHNR and CDR2 is FQNEAQ (reference sequence). The CDR3 region has the DNA TGTGCCAGCAGCTTAGCCGAGGGGCGCGATAAGCAGTATTTT. Protein: CASSLAEGRDKQYF.

This chain joins TRBV7-2 and TRBJ2-5; possible D gene TRBD2, 6 bases. The V end lost 8 bases, the J end lost 3 bases, and 16 bases lay between the germline ends. This CDR3 comprises 14 residues. Per the germline V gene, CDR1 is SGHTA and CDR2 is FQGNSA. The CDR3 DNA reads TGTGCCAGCTCCTACCCCGGGAGCAAAGAGACCCAGTACTTC. Translating it yields CASSYPGSKETQYF.

This clonotype was picked up many times. This chain connects TRBV10-1 to TRBJ2-7, with D perhaps TRBD1 (5 bases). The CDR3 sequence is 13 residues long. Germline assignment: CDR1 WNHNN and CDR2 SYGVQD (reference sequence). V lost 3 bases and J 6 bases, leaving 12 bases between the germline ends. The CDR3 region has the DNA TGCGCCAGCAGTGAAGGTGTCAGGGTCGAGCAGTACTTC. The encoded protein is CASSEGVRVEQYF.

This chain uses TRBV24-1 with TRBJ2-3; 14 bases match TRBD2. With 7 bases clipped from V and 0 bases from J, the junction kept 11 bases outside the gene matches. This CDR3 has 19 residues. Germline V gene sequence: CDR1 KGHDR, CDR2 SFDVKD. CDR3 protein: CATRRPSGLAGDSTDTQYF. CDR3 in DNA: TGTGCCACCAGAAGACCTTCGGGACTAGCGGGAGATAGCACAGATACGCAGTATTTT.

The gene calls are TRBV5-4 and TRBJ1-1, with D possibly TRBD1 on 5 matching bases. Germline-derived CDR1 and CDR2 are SGHNT and YYREEE (reference sequence). V gave up 0 bases and J gave up 5 bases, with 14 bases separating them. There are 15 residues in the CDR3. CDR3 in DNA: TGTGCCAGCAGCTTGGGCAAGCAGGGCTCAACTGAAGCTTTCTTT. Encoded protein: CASSLGKQGSTEAFF.

As concerns this clonotype: The conserved closing phenylalanine or tryptophan is absent in this CDR3, likely reflecting a read error. Because the CDR3's place on the DNA is in doubt, the DNA is left out and the CDR3 is given as listed by TCRdb. The chain joins TRBV10-3 to TRBJ2-7; the DNA was not used to check the table's D call, TRBD1. The CDR3 adds up to 12 amino acids, both ends counted. Germline V gene data show CDR1 as ENHRY and CDR2 as SYGVKD. The CDR3 is CSISESGQEQCL.

Notes on this clonotype: A read error may explain this, as a much larger clone is one base away. The chain combines TRBV5-4 with TRBJ2-7; 10 bases align to TRBD1. V was pared by 1 base and J by 2 bases, with 9 bases of the junction left unmatched. The germline V gene encodes CDR1 SGHNT and CDR2 YYREEE (reference sequence). This CDR3 contains 17 residues. CDR3 sequence reads: CASSLPPSGQGAYEQYF. CDR3 nucleotide sequence: TGTGCCAGCAGCTTGCCTCCATCTGGACAGGGGGCCTACGAGCAGTACTTC.

As for this clonotype: A read error is possible here, since a much larger clone lies one base away. The chain links TRBV7-9 to TRBJ2-1; D might be TRBD2 (6 bases). From germline, CDR1 is SEHNR and CDR2 FQNEAQ (reference sequence). This CDR3 contains 14 residues. The CDR3 reads CANSRSGLDNEQFF. CDR3 sequence (DNA): TGTGCCAACAGCAGATCGGGACTCGACAATGAGCAGTTCTTC.

This clonotype was detected ten times or more. The gene calls are TRBV12-3 or TRBV12-4 and TRBJ2-3; D is possibly TRBD2 (6 bases). Trimming took off 4 bases at V and 4 bases at J, with 12 bases between the two ends. The CDR3 consists of 14 residues. The CDR3 DNA is TGTGCCAGCAGTTATAGACTAGTCGCAGATACGCAGTATTTT. Translated, it gives CASSYRLVADTQYF.

Comment on this clonotype: A read error may produce the germline difference seen at one junction end. The gene calls are TRBV29-1 and TRBJ1-1; D unclear. The germline CDR1 and CDR2 sequences are SQVTM and ANQGSEA. The CDR3 is 13 residues long. The CDR3 bases are TGTAGCGCCAGACAAGTTGACTGGGCTGAAGCTTTCTTT. It codes for CSARQVDWAEAFF.

V usage is TRBV10-3 and J usage is TRBJ2-1; perhaps TRBD2 as D (5 bases). Germline loops: CDR1 ENHRY, CDR2 SYGVKD. CDR3 length: 13 residues. V gave up 8 bases and J gave up 10 bases, with 18 bases separating them. The CDR3 DNA reads as TGTGCCATCGGAGAACCTAACTCGGGGGAGCAGTTCTTC. Amino acid sequence: CAIGEPNSGEQFF.